The next 18 T cell receptor beta chains were all read from a single sample in a study of T-cell memory formation after mild COVID-19. TCRdb itself ran the 5' RACE reads through MiXCR, one entry per CDR3 protein. The data hold 350,000 to 450,000 distinct CDR3 sequences, with 13% to 15% observed a single time. The material sequenced was PBMCs or a T cell subset sorted from them (not recorded which). The receptors originated from a man aged 18 to 29 who had mild COVID-19 (a few samples of this study predate the infection). Cell type and time point are not known.

This clonotype was recorded a few times. The chain uses TRBV5-1 and TRBJ1-1; TRBD1 might be the D (5 bases). The CDR3 loop spans 14 amino acids. Trimming shortened V by 2 bases and J by 3 bases, and 11 bases separated the two germline ends. Germline CDR1 and CDR2: SGHRS and YFSETQ. The CDR3 is CASSFFPTDTEAFF. The CDR3 DNA follows: TGCGCCAGCAGCTTTTTCCCGACAGACACTGAAGCTTTCTTT.

This clonotype was detected only a few times. V is TRBV12-3 or TRBV12-4 and J is TRBJ2-5; the D call may be TRBD1 or TRBD2 (5 bases each). This CDR3 comprises 14 residues. Trimming removed 2 bases at V and 7 bases at J, with 14 bases between. The CDR3 coding sequence is TGTGCCAGCAGTTTAACCCGGGGCCGGGGGACCCAGTACTTC. Translation: CASSLTRGRGTQYF.

The chain uses TRBV3-1 and TRBJ1-1; D is unresolved. Germline values: CDR1 LGHDT, CDR2 YNNKEL (reference sequence). The CDR3 has 11 amino acids. Trimming stripped 3 bases from V and 7 bases from J, with 6 bases between. The CDR3: CASSQGFEAFF. The CDR3 DNA sequence: TGTGCCAGCAGCCAGGGCTTTGAAGCTTTCTTT.

The J gene is TRBJ2-3, the V gene TRBV5-1; a weak D match, TRBD1 (6 bases). With 3 bases removed from V and 4 bases from J, the gap between germline ends came to 18 bases. CDR1 is SGHRS and CDR2 is YFSETQ in the germline V gene. The CDR3 runs 16 residues. CDR3 region: CASSSQQGLGADTQYF. CDR3 nucleotides: TGCGCCAGCAGCTCGCAACAGGGCCTAGGGGCAGATACGCAGTATTTT. The variable domain in full, with the rest retrieved from reference TRBV5-1 and TRBJ2-3, is KAGVTQTPRYLIKTRGQQVTLSCSPISGHRSVSWYQQTPGQGLQFLFEYFSETQRNKGNFPGRFSGRQFSNSRSEMNVSTLELGDSALYLCASSSQQGLGADTQYFGPGTRLTVL.

This sequence joins TRBV6-6 and TRBJ1-5; D not resolved. Trimming left V 2 bases short and J 5 bases short, with 10 bases between. CDR3 size: 14 residues. Germline values: CDR1 MNHNY, CDR2 SVGAGI (reference sequence). CDR3 nucleotides: TGTGCCAGCAGTTACGGAGGTAGGCATCAGCCCCAGCATTTT. It yields the protein CASSYGGRHQPQHF.

This clonotype has just a few counts. This chain links TRBV6-2 or TRBV6-3 with TRBJ2-1; 8 positions agree with TRBD1. Per the germline V gene, CDR1 is MNHEY and CDR2 is SVGEGT. V was clipped by 6 bases and J by 6 bases; unmatched bases: 4. CDR3 length: 13 amino acids. This chain's CDR3 is CASRRQGSNEQFF. DNA for the CDR3: TGTGCCAGCAGACGACAGGGGAGCAATGAGCAGTTCTTC.

The rearrangement uses TRBV3-1 and TRBJ1-1, with 7 bases that match TRBD1. This CDR3 has 14 amino acids. Losses at the gene ends were 3 bases for V and 12 bases for J; bases not matched to a gene: 13. From germline, CDR1 is LGHDT and CDR2 YNNKEL (reference sequence). The CDR3 reads CASSQSRGASPPFF. Written as DNA, the CDR3 is TGTGCCAGCAGCCAGTCCAGGGGGGCGAGCCCGCCTTTCTTT.

This clonotype has more than one count but fewer than ten. A much larger clone differs by one base, so this may be a read error. V gene TRBV12-3 or TRBV12-4 combines with J gene TRBJ1-1; the D is unclear. V was shortened by 6 bases and J by 1 base, with 6 bases between the two germline ends. The CDR3 is 12 amino acids. CDR3 sequence reads: CASRAGNTEAFF. As DNA, the CDR3 is TGTGCCAGCAGAGCCGGGAACACTGAAGCTTTCTTT.

This clonotype has more than one count but fewer than ten. The rearrangement joins TRBV7-2 to TRBJ1-3; D remains unclear. Germline V gene lookup returns CDR1 SGHTA and CDR2 FQGNSA. This CDR3 contains 16 residues. With 2 bases removed from V and 0 bases from J, the gap between germline ends came to 11 bases. The CDR3 region has the DNA TGTGCCAGCAGCTTATGGGTCGCGGGCTCTGGAAACACCATATATTTT. Its translation is CASSLWVAGSGNTIYF.

The CDR3 DNA is TGCGCCAGCAGCCTTCTTTTCGGGAATATAGCCAAAAACATTCAGTACTTC. It yields the protein CASSLLFGNIAKNIQYF. The V and J genes are TRBV4-1 and TRBJ2-4; TRBD2 is a possible D gene (5 bases). Per the germline V gene, CDR1 is MGHRA and CDR2 is YSYEKL. Between the trimmed V and J ends, which lost 4 bases and 0 bases, there was a span of 16 bases. The CDR3 loop spans 17 amino acids.

This clonotype was counted only a few times. The rearrangement uses TRBV7-2 and TRBJ2-1; TRBD1 is a possible D gene (5 bases). Trimming left V 1 base short and J 12 bases short, with 25 bases between. This CDR3 is 17 amino acids long. Germline V lookup: CDR1 SGHTA, CDR2 FQGNSA. This chain's CDR3 is CASSLVPGYILQVGQFF. The DNA for the CDR3 is TGTGCCAGCAGCTTAGTTCCAGGGTATATCCTTCAGGTTGGGCAGTTCTTC. The complete variable domain, with remaining parts taken from reference TRBV7-2 and TRBJ2-1, reads GAGVSQSPSNKVTEKGKDVELRCDPISGHTALYWYRQSLGQGLEFLIYFQGNSAPDKSGLPSDRFSAERTGGSVSTLTIQRTQQEDSAVYLCASSLVPGYILQVGQFFGPGTRLTVL.

The chain has TRBV5-1 and TRBJ1-2; D unclear. This CDR3 is built from 14 residues. Between the trimmed V and J ends, which lost 1 base and 4 bases, there was a span of 11 bases. CDR1 SGHRS and CDR2 YFSETQ come from the germline V gene. The DNA of the CDR3 is TGCGCCAGCAGCTTGTTTGGCGGACTCTATGGCTACACCTTC. This gives the protein CASSLFGGLYGYTF.

Only a few counts were recorded for this clonotype. V is TRBV7-2 and J is TRBJ1-2, with D perhaps matching TRBD1 (6 bases). This CDR3 is built from 15 residues. V lost 4 bases to trimming and J lost 8 bases, with 20 bases between them. The germline gives CDR1 SGHTA, CDR2 FQGNSA. The CDR3 DNA follows: TGTGCCAGCAGCTCACCGGGGGGCCTAGCGAGGGGCTACACCTTC. Its translation is CASSSPGGLARGYTF.

About this clonotype: One end of the junction is discordant with germline, which a read error may explain. The rearrangement uses TRBV15 and TRBJ1-1; D possibly corresponds to TRBD1 (5 bases). The CDR3 has 11 amino acids. Germline values: CDR1 LNHNV, CDR2 YYDKDF (reference sequence). The CDR3 protein is CAIGGNTETFF. CDR3 DNA: TGTGCCATCGGGGGGAACACTGAAACTTTCTTT.

This clonotype has a count of ten or more. Here the CDR3 reads CASSLVGTSPNEQFF. For the CDR3, the DNA is TGCGCCAGCAGTCTGGTCGGGACTAGCCCGAATGAGCAGTTCTTC. This chain joins TRBV5-1 and TRBJ2-1, with 9 bases identical to TRBD2. CDR3 length: 15 amino acids. With V trimmed by 5 bases and J by 7 bases, 10 bases remained unmatched. Germline loops: CDR1 SGHRS, CDR2 YFSETQ.

The chain is built from TRBV18 and TRBJ2-7, with D unresolved. Trimming removed 6 bases from V and 4 bases from J, with 10 bases in between. CDR1 and CDR2 (germline): KGHSH, LQKENI. The CDR3 sequence is 12 residues long. In DNA form, the CDR3 reads TGTGCCAGCTCTTCTCTGGGGTACGAGCAGTACGTC. Amino acids: CASSSLGYEQYV.

A few counts support this clonotype. The gene calls are TRBV5-1 and TRBJ2-3, with D possibly matching TRBD1 (6 bases). From germline, CDR1 is SGHRS and CDR2 YFSETQ. V shed 2 bases and J shed 2 bases, with 18 bases lying between them. This CDR3 spans 17 amino acids. The CDR3 DNA follows: TGCGCCAGCAGCTTACGGGACACACTACGCATCACAGATACGCAGTATTTT. Protein product: CASSLRDTLRITDTQYF.

This clonotype was seen more than once but under ten times. This chain joins TRBV7-2 and TRBJ2-1; D is ambiguous. V was pared by 2 bases and J by 6 bases, with 14 bases between. This CDR3 region has 15 residues. Per germline, CDR1 SGHTA and CDR2 FQGNSA. The CDR3 here is CASSLWVGAGNEQFF. The CDR3 DNA sequence: TGTGCCAGCAGCTTATGGGTTGGCGCTGGCAATGAGCAGTTCTTC.